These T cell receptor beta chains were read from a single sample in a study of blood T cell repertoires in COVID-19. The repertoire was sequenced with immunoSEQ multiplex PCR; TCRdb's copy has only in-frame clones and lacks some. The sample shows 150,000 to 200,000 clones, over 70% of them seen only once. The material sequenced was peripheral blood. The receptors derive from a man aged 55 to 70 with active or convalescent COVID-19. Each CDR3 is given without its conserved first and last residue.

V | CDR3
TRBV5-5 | ASSLDRGSYEQY
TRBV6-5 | AATPRRAERSPLH
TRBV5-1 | ASSREGGANVLT
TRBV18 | ASSPLAGDPSSYNEQF
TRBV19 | ASSPTDTRGETQY
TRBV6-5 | ASSYGPDTQY
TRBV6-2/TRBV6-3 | ASSRTQDRGREQY
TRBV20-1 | SASFTVGPRSPLH
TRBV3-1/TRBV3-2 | ASSLPGTGYGYT
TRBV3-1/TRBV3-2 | ASSFHYPGAVGMSSYNEQF
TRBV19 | ASSSRFRLKAKNIQY
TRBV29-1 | SVEIGQGYTGELF
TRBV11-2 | ASSPIRGAGEKLF
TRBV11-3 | ASSRRTSGRGPGELF
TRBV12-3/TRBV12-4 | ASSFGTGEYT
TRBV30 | AWSVTGREKLF
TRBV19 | ASSTSGTSGTEQF
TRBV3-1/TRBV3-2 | ASSRPRGTTGELF
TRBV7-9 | ASSLEQASNIQY
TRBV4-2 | ASSHGRLARNEQF
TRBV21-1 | ASSKAGGSLSYEQY
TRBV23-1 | ASSQTGAGEQY
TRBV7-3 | ASSLRPGLGVDEQF
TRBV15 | ATSGGQSANVLT
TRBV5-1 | ASSLGPSTSGRVGEQF
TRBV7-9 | ASSPNPGVGGNQPQH
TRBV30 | AWRRGRGGELF
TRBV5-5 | ASSFQANTEAF
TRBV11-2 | ASSLIREYTGELF
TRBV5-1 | ASSLRQGDEKLF
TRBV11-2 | ASSSHSLLYEQY
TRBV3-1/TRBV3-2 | ASSPRAGQGYT
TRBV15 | ATSRDRSGARGYT
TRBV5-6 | ASSSKAGGISGDTQY
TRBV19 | ASSILAGGTYEQY
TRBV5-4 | ASSPPRGADTYEQY
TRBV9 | ASSVDAGGPSYEQY
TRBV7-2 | ASSLGARRTSRSDEQF
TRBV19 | ASRETGSARSAQH
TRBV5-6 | ASSITGPGVLT
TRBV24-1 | ATSDLTGSSGVDTQY
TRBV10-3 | AISESGQGGNQPQH
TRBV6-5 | ASTYGTSGNNEQF
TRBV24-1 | ATSDLGRGTDTQY
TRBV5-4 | ASSLDGVFGRVNTDTQY
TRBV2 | ASSLASSYEQY
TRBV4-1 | ASSQWGGVSTDTQY
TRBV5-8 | ASSIGLADEQF
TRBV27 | ASSPWQGAYEQY
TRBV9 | ASSSTGGLTGELF
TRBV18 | ASSLTSGTYEQY
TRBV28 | ASSRAGYSYGYT
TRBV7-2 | ASSLARASSGNTIY